This T cell receptor (beta chain) was retrieved from a study of blood T cell repertoires in COVID-19. In the study overall: Some COVID-19 samples were acute and others convalescent; all came from the United States, Italy and Spain.

Sequencing was performed with immunoSEQ multiplex PCR; in TCRdb, only in-frame clones are kept and a portion is missing. There are about 340,000 clones in the sample; 85% to 90% occur only once, and 7.3% lies in the top ten. Trimming cost V 9 bases and J 3 bases, with 15 bases left between them. The CDR3 is made up of 15 amino acids. The germline V gene encodes CDR1 LNHDA and CDR2 SQIVND (reference sequence). This sequence was found in a woman aged 70 to 79 with COVID-19, enrolled during active disease. The sample consisted of peripheral blood. J is TRBJ1-6 and V is TRBV19, with TRBD1 as a possible D gene (6 bases). The chain's CDR3 is CASRSTGNYNSPLHF. The CDR3 DNA reads TGTGCCAGCCGATCTACAGGGAACTATAATTCACCCCTCCACTTT.